This T cell receptor (beta chain) was profiled in a study of CD8+ T cells in alopecia areata (dated by TCRdb to 2016 to 2019). Looking at the study overall: The treated patients took part in an open-label pilot trial in which moderate-to-severe alopecia areata was treated with oral tofacitinib at 5 to 10 mg twice daily. Patients stayed on tofacitinib for 6 to 18 months and then had 6 months of follow-up off drug so that delayed response and recurrence could be assessed. For the treated patients, the SALT score, which quantifies what percentage of scalp surface area is affected, served as the measure of disease severity. In both human patients and the C3H/HeJ mouse model, the study applied high-throughput TCRbeta sequencing to look at T cell clonal expansion in alopecia areata. On the human side, TCRbeta sequencing was run on scalp tissue and on sorted CD4+ and CD8+ peripheral blood T cells from healthy controls and from alopecia areata patients with either patchy or totalis/universalis disease. Patients on tofacitinib were biopsied at baseline and after 4 and 24 weeks of treatment, and several of the patients also had a later scalp biopsy. Clonality in the scalp was compared among normal scalp (n=4), patchy alopecia areata scalp (n=8), and alopecia totalis/universalis scalp (n=8). The RNA source kit depended on sample type: the PAXgene miRNA kit for fixed scalp, the miRNeasy kit for PBMCs, and the RNeasy kit for mouse skin. TCRbeta CDR3 regions were amplified by immunoSEQ multiplex PCR using 35 Vbeta forward and 13 Jbeta reverse primers. What the authors observed across the whole study: Shared TCR sequences between patients were less evident than in mice, which may be partly attributable to HLA diversity in the patient population. Tofacitinib significantly decreased scalp clonality and the number of expanded CD8+ clones among the top 100 scalp clones. Higher clonality and more expanded CD8+ clones were observed in lesional scalp than in normal scalp, particularly in alopecia totalis/universalis, a finding suggestive of antigenic drive. The treated cohort was small, with a single nonresponder, so links between baseline CD8+ expansion and response need larger studies. Scalp TCR repertoire analysis is complicated because resident alphabeta T cells in normal human skin are also sequenced, whereas mouse skin is dominated by gammadelta T cells. Many expanded lesional clones were found to persist in scalp and blood during tofacitinib treatment, and relapse after treatment cessation may be partly explained by this persistence.

A word on this clone: This receptor's antigen is unknown. Per-base qualities were not stored, and no clone one base away is much larger.

Libraries were constructed by the immunoSEQ multiplex PCR assay. For TCR sequencing, RNA was extracted from every sample and reverse transcribed into cDNA to serve as template. First-strand cDNA was synthesized with SuperScript III using a 2:1 mix of oligo-dT and random hexamers. A synthetic immune receptor repertoire was used to measure amplification bias, and any remaining bias was corrected computationally. Turning to the authors' computational methods: After raw reads were preprocessed to remove errors, the CDR3 was defined following IMGT conventions as running from the conserved cysteine to phenylalanine. Clonality was calculated as 1 minus Shannon entropy normalized by log2 of the number of productive unique TCRs. Whether scalp clones were CD4 or CD8 was inferred by matching scalp TCRbeta sequences against CD4 and CD8 repertoires sorted from blood. In its TCRdb copy, this immuneACCESS table keeps in-frame sequences only and misses some clones. Where compared with another copy, unresolved V genes explain less than half of these, and the others have no known cause. That table supplies the V and J calls and clone size; D and trimming were determined from the DNA. The sample table records 200,000 to 250,000 clones; over 60% of these occur just once. Roughly 4.2% of the sample is in the top ten clones.

From the cysteine up to the phenylalanine, the CDR3 has a length of 13 residues. Only CDR3 DNA is held: 39 bases, read in frame from base 1. The germline V gene specifies MDHEN as CDR1 and SYDVKM as CDR2. Trimming leaves V shorter by 5 bases and J shorter by 2 bases, with the junction holding 2 bases beyond the gene matches. What the time point label conveys for this sample: approximately 4 weeks on oral tofacitinib. This specimen's treatment or condition label, interpreted: oral pan-JAK inhibitor, 5-10 mg twice daily. Peripheral blood and lesional scalp punch biopsies were obtained from patients with alopecia areata. PBMCs were isolated by density centrifugation and stained for CD3, CD4 and CD8, after which CD4+ and CD8+ T cells were sorted on a FACSAria.

The V and J genes are TRBV28 and TRBJ1-2, and TRBD1 matches 7 of the central bases. The TCR originated in a human donor with alopecia areata. Sequenced material: CD4+ T cells sorted from blood, taken at week 4, from a patient treated with tofacitinib. The CDR3 region: CASSLQGNYGYTF. DNA sequence: TGTGCCAGCAGTCTACAGGGGAACTATGGCTACACCTTC.